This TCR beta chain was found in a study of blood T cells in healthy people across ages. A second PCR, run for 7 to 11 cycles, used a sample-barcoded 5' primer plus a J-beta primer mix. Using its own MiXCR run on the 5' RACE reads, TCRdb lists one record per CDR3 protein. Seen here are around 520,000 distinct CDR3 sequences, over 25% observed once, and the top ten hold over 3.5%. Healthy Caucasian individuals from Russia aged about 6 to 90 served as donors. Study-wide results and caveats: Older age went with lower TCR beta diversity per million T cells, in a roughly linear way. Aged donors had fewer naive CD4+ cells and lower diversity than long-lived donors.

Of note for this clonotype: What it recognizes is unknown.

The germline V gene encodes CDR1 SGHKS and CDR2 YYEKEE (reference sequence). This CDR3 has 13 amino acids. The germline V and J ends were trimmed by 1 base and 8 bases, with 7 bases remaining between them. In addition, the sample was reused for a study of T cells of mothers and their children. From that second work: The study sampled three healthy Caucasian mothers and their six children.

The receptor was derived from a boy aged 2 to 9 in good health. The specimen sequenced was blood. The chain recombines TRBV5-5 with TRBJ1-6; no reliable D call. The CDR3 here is CASSLSPYSPLHF. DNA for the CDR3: TGTGCCAGCAGCTTGAGCCCATATTCACCCCTCCACTTT.